A selection of T cell receptor beta chains follows, all from one sample in a study of blood T cells in healthy people across ages. TCRdb redid the calling of the 5' RACE reads with MiXCR, one entry per CDR3 protein. This table holds 800,000 to 950,000 distinct CDR3 sequences, around 48% found once. Sequencing was carried out using blood. These receptors all come from a man aged 30 to 45 in good health. The conserved cysteine and the conserved F or W are not part of the CDR3 here.

CDR3aa,j_gene,v_gene
ASSLRGWQETQY,TRBJ2-5,TRBV13
ASSFQRWTEAF,TRBJ1-1,TRBV7-2
ASSVGPDRVDQY,TRBJ2-5,TRBV27
ASSLAGDLYNEQF,TRBJ2-1,TRBV27
ASSLTFSYEQY,TRBJ2-7,TRBV27
ASGGFEQY,TRBJ2-7,TRBV6-2/TRBV6-3
ASSLALLVEGHGYT,TRBJ1-2,TRBV11-3
ASSVQAGYGYT,TRBJ1-2,TRBV7-2
AISADNEQF,TRBJ2-1,TRBV11-3
SAERGDSYNSPLH,TRBJ1-6,TRBV20-1
ASSLLSGTKTGELF,TRBJ2-2,TRBV5-1
ASRPGNQPQH,TRBJ1-5,TRBV6-1
ASSWTRGTEAF,TRBJ1-1,TRBV12-3/TRBV12-4
ASSPQGTLASGANVLT,TRBJ2-6,TRBV7-9
ASSLDRADYGYT,TRBJ1-2,TRBV12-3/TRBV12-4
ASSEPGLARETQY,TRBJ2-5,TRBV25-1
ASTRQGHSPLH,TRBJ1-6,TRBV12-3/TRBV12-4
ASNNGRDTQY,TRBJ2-3,TRBV7-9
ASRPDGGGRSYT,TRBJ1-2,TRBV6-5
ASSFHGDTQNIQY,TRBJ2-4,TRBV28
ASSLRDRNRPPTDTQY,TRBJ2-3,TRBV5-1
ATSDFGLGETQY,TRBJ2-5,TRBV24-1
ASSYSYGNEQF,TRBJ2-1,TRBV6-5
ASRIQGSYGYT,TRBJ1-2,TRBV6-5
SARRGTNSNQPQH,TRBJ1-5,TRBV20-1
ASSPFSGSGGADTQY,TRBJ2-3,TRBV12-3/TRBV12-4
ASSQVGVLYQPQH,TRBJ1-5,TRBV4-1
ASILQDSPSIGYT,TRBJ1-2,TRBV2
ASSPSSGTSYEQY,TRBJ2-7,TRBV9
SAINRDTQY,TRBJ2-3,TRBV20-1
ASSLQPYWGYT,TRBJ1-2,TRBV4-1
ASLNMAGEGGSPLH,TRBJ1-6,TRBV6-1
SAGPRGVYNEQF,TRBJ2-1,TRBV20-1
ASSQDLAGEDTDTQY,TRBJ2-3,TRBV3-1
ASSYSGGSSYEQY,TRBJ2-7,TRBV7-2
ASSANSQGSYTDTQY,TRBJ2-3,TRBV5-1
ASSLDRNGRVTEAF,TRBJ1-1,TRBV5-1
ASSIAQDYEQY,TRBJ2-7,TRBV19
ASMVGDRETQY,TRBJ2-5,TRBV12-3/TRBV12-4
ASSLTGRRGTDTQY,TRBJ2-3,TRBV28
ASSVEGTGIGQGYT,TRBJ1-2,TRBV9
ASSFGPTAYGYT,TRBJ1-2,TRBV7-2
AISDTDRAYNQPQH,TRBJ1-5,TRBV10-3
ASSSPASNYDYT,TRBJ1-2,TRBV27
ASSFGQGAGNTIY,TRBJ1-3,TRBV5-1